One and the same sample provided the 23 T cell receptor beta chains below, sequenced in a study of blood T cell repertoires in COVID-19. Clones were sequenced by immunoSEQ multiplex PCR, and TCRdb holds only the in-frame ones, with some missing. The sample lists about 110,000 clones, approximately 82% seen once, with 3% to 4% in the top ten. Source material: peripheral blood. These receptors all come from a woman of 80 years or more with acute or convalescent COVID-19.

This chain connects TRBV18 to TRBJ1-1; 9 nucleotides agree with TRBD1. The trim removed 6 bases at V and 4 bases at J, leaving 6 bases unmatched. The CDR3 extends over 14 amino acids. The germline V gene encodes CDR1 KGHSH and CDR2 LQKENI. The DNA for the CDR3 is TGTGCCAGCTCCGTACAGGGGGCGTTCACTGAAGCTTTCTTT. Translation: CASSVQGAFTEAFF.

This clone has just a few counts. The chain joins TRBV27 to TRBJ1-5, with 7 bases identical to TRBD1. This CDR3 contains 13 residues. V lost 8 bases, J lost 2 bases, and 3 bases stayed unmatched. Germline CDR1 reads MNHEY; CDR2 reads SMNVEV (reference sequence). The CDR3, as DNA: TGTGCCAGCGGGACAGCACGCAATCAGCCCCAGCATTTT. It encodes CASGTARNQPQHF.

The CDR3: CASSGTGTGVANEKLFF. The CDR3 region has the DNA TGTGCCAGCAGCGGGACGGGGACAGGGGTAGCTAATGAAAAACTGTTTTTT. The rearrangement uses TRBV13 and TRBJ1-4; 10 nucleotides agree with TRBD1. The CDR3 consists of 17 residues. The trim removed 5 bases at V and 3 bases at J, leaving 9 bases unmatched. CDR1 and CDR2 (germline): PRHDT, FYEKMQ (reference sequence).

The V and J genes are TRBV6-5 and TRBJ1-2, with a weak D call TRBD1 (5 bases). CDR3 length equals 15 residues. Germline V gives CDR1 MNHEY, CDR2 SVGAGI. V was pared by 0 bases and J by 2 bases, with 10 bases between. Here the CDR3 reads CASSYSLAGNYGYTF. CDR3 bases: TGTGCCAGCAGTTACTCCTTGGCAGGGAACTATGGCTACACCTTC.

This clone was detected a few times. This chain connects TRBV24-1 to TRBJ2-3; 10 bases line up with TRBD2. V trimming: 11 bases; J trimming: 0 bases; junction bases outside the gene matches: 4. This CDR3 has 14 residues. Germline V gene sequence: CDR1 KGHDR, CDR2 SFDVKD. The CDR3 sequence: CANPTSGSTDTQYF. The CDR3 coding sequence is TGTGCCAACCCGACTAGCGGGAGCACAGATACGCAGTATTTT.

The sample holds one count of this clone. The rearrangement links TRBV11-2 to TRBJ2-1; 7 bases are shared with TRBD1. This CDR3 has 16 amino acids. V trimming: 6 bases; J trimming: 7 bases; junction bases outside the gene matches: 15. From germline, CDR1 is SGHAT and CDR2 FQNNGV. The CDR3, as DNA: TGTGCCAGCAGTAAGGCCCGACAGGGTATATGGAATGAGCAGTTCTTC. It codes for CASSKARQGIWNEQFF.

This chain uses TRBV6-1 with TRBJ1-3; 7 bases line up with TRBD1. The CDR3 has 15 amino acids. Germline V CDR1 and CDR2: MNHNS, SASEGT. V trimming: 0 bases; J trimming: 4 bases; junction bases outside the gene matches: 3. The CDR3 nucleotides read TGTGCCAGCAGTGAAGCAGGGACAGCCGGAAACACCATATATTTT. This encodes CASSEAGTAGNTIYF.

The table lists this clone with a few counts. The chain is built from TRBV5-6 and TRBJ1-5; TRBD1 aligns across 7 bases. CDR3 size: 15 residues. With V trimmed by 2 bases and J by 5 bases, 7 bases remained unmatched. From germline, CDR1 is SGHDT and CDR2 YYEEEE. The CDR3 reads CASSLTGQIHQPQHF. The CDR3 DNA follows: TGTGCCAGCAGCTTAACGGGACAGATTCATCAGCCCCAGCATTTT.

This clone was counted only a few times. This specimen includes other DNA sequences encoding the same CDR3. This chain uses TRBV4-2 with TRBJ2-2, with D uncertain. Trimming shortened V by 0 bases and J by 1 base, and 6 bases separated the two germline ends. Germline V gene sequence: CDR1 LGHNA, CDR2 YNFKEQ. The CDR3 contains 15 residues. The CDR3 DNA follows: TGTGCCAGCAGCCAAGAGTCCGGGAACACCGGGGAGCTGTTTTTT. Its protein is CASSQESGNTGELFF.

The genes are TRBV3-1 (or the pseudogene TRBV3-2) and TRBJ2-1, with 13 bases matching TRBD2. V lost 4 bases, J lost 4 bases, and 4 bases stayed unmatched. Germline values: CDR1 LGHDT, CDR2 YNNKEL (reference sequence). The CDR3 spans 16 residues. CDR3 loop: CASSRRTSGSYNEQFF. CDR3 bases: TGTGCCAGCAGCCGCCGGACTAGCGGGAGTTACAATGAGCAGTTCTTC.

V is TRBV15 and J is TRBJ2-7; a weak D match, TRBD1 (6 bases). The CDR3 totals 16 residues. The V end was cut by 5 bases, the J end by 2 bases, with 19 bases between. In germline, CDR1 is LNHNV, CDR2 YYDKDF (reference sequence). Written as DNA, the CDR3 is TGTGCCACCAGCCCGAGGTCGGGACACGATGCCTACGAGCAGTACTTC. Its translation: CATSPRSGHDAYEQYF.

The chain employs TRBV6-5 and TRBJ1-2; 9 bases agree with TRBD1. CDR3 length equals 15 residues. The V and J ends lost 0 bases and 6 bases, in that order; junction bases with no gene match: 5. Germline lookup yields CDR1 MNHEY and CDR2 SVGAGI. The CDR3 coding sequence is TGTGCCAGCAGTTACTCCGGGACAGGGAGGAATGGCTACACCTTC. Residues: CASSYSGTGRNGYTF.

The V and J genes are TRBV4-2 and TRBJ1-2, with 11 bases identical to TRBD1. Germline CDR1 is LGHNA and CDR2 is YNFKEQ. This CDR3 has 16 residues. The ends lost 2 bases at V and 6 bases at J; junction bases unmatched: 8. This CDR3 is CASSQPGQGEWHGYTF. As DNA, the CDR3 is TGTGCCAGCAGCCAACCGGGACAGGGGGAATGGCATGGCTACACCTTC.

The chain employs TRBV5-1 and TRBJ2-6, with TRBD1 matching 8 bases. The junction had 2 bases not matched to a gene; V was cut back by 7 bases and J by 2 bases. The CDR3 is 14 residues long. The V gene's germline CDR1 is SGHRS and CDR2 YFSETQ. CDR3: CASATGAGANVLTF. CDR3 in DNA: TGCGCCAGCGCGACAGGGGCTGGGGCCAACGTCCTGACTTTC.

The V and J genes are TRBV30 and TRBJ2-5; 9 positions match TRBD1. V lost 5 bases, J lost 2 bases, and 6 bases stayed unmatched. Germline CDR1 GTSNPN, CDR2 SVGIG (reference sequence). CDR3 length: 14 amino acids. CDR3 in amino acids: CAWDGTGRQETQYF. The DNA of the CDR3 is TGTGCCTGGGACGGGACAGGGAGGCAAGAGACCCAGTACTTC.

The chain carries TRBV19 and TRBJ1-6, with D possibly matching TRBD1 (6 bases). The CDR3 extends over 15 amino acids. CDR1 LNHDA and CDR2 SQIVND come from the germline V gene (reference sequence). Trimming took 6 bases from V and 5 from J, leaving 14 bases between them. CDR3 bases: TGTGCCAGTAGAACCCAGGGGATCAATAATTCACCCCTCCACTTT. Translation: CASRTQGINNSPLHF.

This clone was picked up one time. The V gene is TRBV9, the J gene TRBJ1-4; TRBD1 matches at 8 bases. The J segment lost 8 bases and the V segment lost 3 bases, leaving 6 bases of the junction unmatched. Germline V CDR1 and CDR2: SGDLS, YYNGEE. The CDR3 sequence is 14 residues long. CDR3 coding DNA: TGTGCCAGCAGCGCGCAGGGGGCGGGGGAAAAACTGTTTTTT. Translating gives CASSAQGAGEKLFF.

The V gene is TRBV6-5, the J gene TRBJ1-2; 7 positions match TRBD1. The germline V gene has CDR1 MNHEY and CDR2 SVGAGI. CDR3 length equals 13 residues. V lost 2 bases to trimming and J lost 8 bases; unmatched junction nucleotides: 5. CDR3 sequence: CASSYTGVDGYTF. The CDR3 DNA follows: TGTGCCAGCAGTTACACAGGGGTAGACGGCTACACCTTC.

Remarks on this clone: At the DNA level, this CDR3 is encoded by other sequences in the same sample as well. The chain employs TRBV30 and TRBJ1-2; D is possibly TRBD1 (6 bases). The CDR3 sequence is 13 residues long. V was shortened by 0 bases and J by 6 bases, with 11 bases between the two germline ends. The germline gives CDR1 GTSNPN, CDR2 SVGIG (reference sequence). The CDR3 DNA reads TGTGCCTGGAGTGTACAGGGCAAGGATGGCTACACCTTC. Encoded protein: CAWSVQGKDGYTF.

The rearrangement uses TRBV19 and TRBJ2-1, with 10 bases matching TRBD1. CDR3 length equals 15 residues. Trimming cost V 5 bases and J 3 bases; bases outside gene matches: 4. Germline V lookup: CDR1 LNHDA, CDR2 SQIVND (reference sequence). The DNA of the CDR3 is TGTGCCAGTAGTCACCGGGACAGGGGCTACAATGAGCAGTTCTTC. This codes for CASSHRDRGYNEQFF.

This clone was observed a single time. This rearrangement joins TRBV6-1 to TRBJ2-7, with D possibly TRBD1 on 6 matching bases. V was pared by 2 bases and J by 3 bases, with 11 bases between. Per germline, CDR1 MNHNS and CDR2 SASEGT. This CDR3 contains 14 residues. The CDR3, as DNA: TGTGCCAGCAGTGAACCGGCCAGGGGCTACGAGCAGTACTTC. Its translation is CASSEPARGYEQYF.

This clone was seen just once. The V call is TRBV3-1 (or the pseudogene TRBV3-2), the J call TRBJ2-1, with D unresolved. V was cut by 1 base and J by 5 bases, with 6 bases left in between. Germline CDR1 reads LGHDT; CDR2 reads YNNKEL (reference sequence). The CDR3 runs to 13 residues. CDR3: CASSQGLDNEQFF. The CDR3 nucleotides read TGTGCCAGCAGCCAAGGACTGGACAATGAGCAGTTCTTC.

This clone appeared a few times. The chain carries TRBV12-5 and TRBJ1-5, with 11 nucleotides matching TRBD1. The germline CDR1 and CDR2 sequences are LGHNT and FRNRAP. The CDR3 length is 14 residues. V trimming: 6 bases; J trimming: 8 bases; junction bases outside the gene matches: 6. The CDR3 here is CASGLGQGAEPQHF. In nucleotides, the CDR3 is TGTGCTAGTGGACTAGGACAGGGGGCTGAGCCCCAGCATTTT.